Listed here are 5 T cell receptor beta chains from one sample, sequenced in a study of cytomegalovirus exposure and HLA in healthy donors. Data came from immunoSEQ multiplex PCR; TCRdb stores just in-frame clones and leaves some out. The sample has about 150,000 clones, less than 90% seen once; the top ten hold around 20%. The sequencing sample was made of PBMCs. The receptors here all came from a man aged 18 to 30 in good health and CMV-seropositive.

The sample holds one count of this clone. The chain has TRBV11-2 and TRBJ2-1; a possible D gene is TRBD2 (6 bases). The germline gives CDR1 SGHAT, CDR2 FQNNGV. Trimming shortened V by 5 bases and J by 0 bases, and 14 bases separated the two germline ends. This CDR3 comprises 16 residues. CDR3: CASSPLLASSYNEQFF. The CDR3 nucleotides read TGTGCCAGCAGCCCCCTACTAGCCAGCTCCTACAATGAGCAGTTCTTC.

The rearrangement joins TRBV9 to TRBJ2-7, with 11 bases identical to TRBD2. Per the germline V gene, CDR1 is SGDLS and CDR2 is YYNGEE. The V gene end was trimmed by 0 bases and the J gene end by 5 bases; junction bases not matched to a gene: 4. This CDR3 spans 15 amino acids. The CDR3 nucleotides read TGTGCCAGCAGCGTAGTAGCGGGAGGGCCCCACGAGCAGTACTTC. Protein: CASSVVAGGPHEQYF.

The CDR3 sequence is CASSQVGTRTLIGHNEQFF. The CDR3 nucleotides read TGTGCCAGCAGCCAAGTTGGGACAAGGACACTCATTGGCCACAATGAGCAGTTCTTC. The chain links TRBV4-2 to TRBJ2-1; D possibly corresponds to TRBD1 (6 bases). From germline, CDR1 is LGHNA and CDR2 YNFKEQ. The CDR3 runs 19 residues. V lost 1 base and J lost 5, with 24 bases in between.

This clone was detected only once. Written as DNA, the CDR3 is TGTGCCAGCAGCTTAGAGGTCCGGGTTCATTTTGGGAATGAGCAGTTCTTC. Protein sequence: CASSLEVRVHFGNEQFF. The chain links TRBV7-2 to TRBJ2-1; D uncertain. V was shortened by 1 base and J by 7 bases, with 20 bases between the two germline ends. The germline CDR1 and CDR2 sequences are SGHTA and FQGNSA. The CDR3 loop spans 17 amino acids. The complete variable domain, with remaining parts taken from reference TRBV7-2 and TRBJ2-1, reads GAGVSQSPSNKVTEKGKDVELRCDPISGHTALYWYRQSLGQGLEFLIYFQGNSAPDKSGLPSDRFSAERTGGSVSTLTIQRTQQEDSAVYLCASSLEVRVHFGNEQFFGPGTRLTVL.

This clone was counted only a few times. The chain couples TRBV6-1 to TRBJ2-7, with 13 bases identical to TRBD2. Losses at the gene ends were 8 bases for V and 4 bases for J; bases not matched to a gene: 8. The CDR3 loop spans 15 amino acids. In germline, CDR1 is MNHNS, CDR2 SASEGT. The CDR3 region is CASGTLAGGVYEQYF. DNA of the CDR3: TGTGCCAGCGGAACACTAGCGGGAGGGGTATACGAGCAGTACTTC.